This TCR beta chain was observed in a study of T cell responses to AZD1222 COVID-19 vaccine (dated by TCRdb to the early 2020s). Looking at the study overall: A total of about 230 trial participants underwent TCR sequencing, of whom roughly 210 received two doses of AZD1222 and 26 received two doses of the MenACWY control vaccine. Trial participants were enrolled by age into 18-55, 56-69 and 70-plus year subgroups, with approximately 160, 26 and 62 TCR-sequenced participants respectively. Results and caveats for the whole study, not just this receptor: After two AZD1222 doses, spike-specific TCR breadth and depth were significantly higher than at day 0 and than in MenACWY recipients. In the small 56-69-year group, the increase in depth fell short of significance, most likely because of low power. Reportedly, almost half of the unique spike-specific TCRs recognized epitopes lying outside the regions that are mutated in the B.1.351 and B.1.1.7 variants. Because no samples from the day 14 peak response were available, repertoires could be characterized only after the peak T cell response. The whole spike protein was spanned by vaccine-associated CD4 TCRs, and dominant responses were seen in regions 160-218 and 743-854. Participants were mostly white British, with more females than males. The authors suggested clonal diversity may have been underestimated. Conclusions about previously exposed vaccinees were limited because only six or seven AZD1222 recipients were SARS-CoV-2 seropositive at baseline.

The sample's time point, from its label and the paper: about 28 days (+/-7) after the second vaccine dose. Taken with the paper, the label for treatment or condition translates to: meningococcal conjugate vaccine given as trial control. Vaccinee samples came from UK trials COV001 and COV002, including a single-blind randomized controlled phase 2/3 trial of AZD1222 (ChAdOx1 nCoV-19) in healthy adults. Trial participant PBMC samples were collected at day 0 and day 28 after the second dose for TCRbeta chain sequencing. Points on this clone: The specificity of this receptor is unknown. Per-base qualities were not stored, and no clone one base away is much larger.

The CDR3 regions of human TCRbeta chains were subjected to immunosequencing. Per the source publication's procedure: Repertoire TCRs were checked for matches against a reference library of SARS-CoV-2-specific TCRs that had been generated using the MIRA antigen-specificity platform. Breadth was defined as the fraction of unique TCRs that were SARS-CoV-2-associated. Depth was defined as the fraction of total T cells that were SARS-CoV-2-associated. Using the MIRA data, each spike-specific TCR was mapped to the spike region that the TCR reacts to and placed in a CD4 or CD8 class. Log10-transformed breadth and depth values were compared by one-way ANOVA with Sidak's multiple comparisons tests. TCRdb mirrors the immuneACCESS table, restricted to in-frame sequences. Some clones are absent from its copies; in checked studies, under half trace to an unresolved V gene, and the reason for the others is unknown. V and J calls and clone size are as listed in that table; D and trimming were resolved from the DNA. The table for this sample lists 65,000 to 75,000 clones; approximately 90% of them were counted only once. The ten largest clones take up around 5.1% of the sample.

The CDR3 sequence holds 14 residues, the cysteine and phenylalanine included. CDR3 DNA only is kept here, 42 bases in frame from base 1. CDR1 and CDR2 are read off the germline V gene (reference sequence) as MNHEY and SMNVEV. Germline trimming: 8 bases from V, 6 bases from J; junction bases outside gene matches: 12. The sequenced sample was peripheral blood, obtained 28 days after the second dose of the MenACWY control vaccine. The chain is assembled from TRBV27 and TRBJ2-7, and TRBD2 matches 8 of the central bases. The sequence derives from an adult who received the MenACWY meningococcal vaccine as a control. In nucleotides, the sequence is TGTGCCAGCGGAAAAGCGGGAGTTTCGTCCGAGCAGTACTTC. Translated, it reads CASGKAGVSSEQYF.